Shown below are 22 T cell receptor beta chains from a single sample sequenced in a study of cytomegalovirus exposure and HLA in healthy donors. Here immunoSEQ multiplex PCR was the method, and the copy in TCRdb shows in-frame clones only, minus some. The sample has 55,000 to 85,000 clones, over 90% seen once. The sample taken for sequencing was PBMCs. Receptors originate from a young woman in good health and CMV-seronegative.

The rearrangement uses TRBV7-9 and TRBJ2-3; TRBD2 matches 7 bases. This CDR3 comprises 17 residues. Germline lookup yields CDR1 SEHNR and CDR2 FQNEAQ (reference sequence). The V gene end was trimmed by 7 bases and the J gene end by 4 bases; junction bases not matched to a gene: 17. The CDR3 reads CASNPPSGRAGADTQYF. The CDR3 coding sequence is TGTGCCAGCAACCCACCTAGTGGGAGGGCCGGGGCAGATACGCAGTATTTT.

The chain links TRBV15 to TRBJ2-5; 9 nucleotides agree with TRBD2. CDR3 length equals 17 residues. The germline gives CDR1 LNHNV, CDR2 YYDKDF (reference sequence). Trimming at V came to 1 base and at J to 5 bases, leaving 11 bases not matched to a gene. This CDR3 is CATSRVVIAGDVETQYF. In DNA form, the CDR3 reads TGTGCCACCAGCAGAGTGGTGATAGCGGGAGATGTCGAGACCCAGTACTTC. The variable domain in full, with the rest retrieved from reference TRBV15 and TRBJ2-5, is DAMVIQNPRYQVTQFGKPVTLSCSQTLNHNVMYWYQQKSSQAPKLLFHYYDKDFNNEADTPDNFQSRRPNTSFCFLDIRSPGLGDTAMYLCATSRVVIAGDVETQYFGPGTRLLVL.

The chain carries TRBV9 and TRBJ1-2; weak D call: TRBD1 (6 bases). Trimming pared 8 bases from V and 5 bases from J, leaving 22 bases between. CDR3 length: 15 amino acids. From germline, CDR1 is SGDLS and CDR2 YYNGEE. This CDR3 reads CASSGHDLTGYGYTF. In DNA, the CDR3 is TGTGCCAGTTCGGGACACGACCTGACTGGGTATGGCTACACCTTC. The full variable domain, rest sourced from reference TRBV9 and TRBJ1-2, is DSGVTQTPKHLITATGQRVTLRCSPRSGDLSVYWYQQSLDQGLQFLIQYYNGEERAKGNILERFSAQQFPDLHSELNLSSLELGDSALYFCASSGHDLTGYGYTFGSGTRLTVV.

In this sample, this clone turned up once. V usage is TRBV7-3 and J usage is TRBJ2-7, with 10 bases matching TRBD2. J was trimmed by 7 bases and V by 0 bases; bases with no gene match: 6. Germline CDR1 SGHTA, CDR2 FQGTGA. This CDR3 has 15 amino acids. CDR3 sequence reads: CASSLTVGLAMEQYF. The DNA of the CDR3 is TGTGCCAGCAGCTTAACTGTGGGACTAGCGATGGAGCAGTACTTC.

V usage is TRBV5-6 and J usage is TRBJ2-1; 12 bases line up with TRBD1. The J segment lost 7 bases and the V segment lost 4 bases, leaving 3 bases of the junction unmatched. The CDR3 sequence is 14 residues long. Germline CDR1 and CDR2: SGHDT and YYEEEE. CDR3 bases: TGTGCCAGCAGCGGGGACAGGGGGCTGAATGAGCAGTTCTTC. Protein sequence: CASSGDRGLNEQFF.

The V gene is TRBV5-8, the J gene TRBJ1-5, with 8 bases aligning to TRBD1. CDR1 and CDR2 from the germline V gene are SGHTS and YDEGEE. The CDR3 is 15 amino acids. The ends lost 4 bases at V and 4 bases at J; junction bases unmatched: 7. The CDR3 DNA reads TGTGCCAGCAGCCAACCGGGACAGGTGAATCAGCCCCAGCATTTT. Its protein product is CASSQPGQVNQPQHF.

V is TRBV7-2 and J is TRBJ2-7; D is possibly TRBD2 (6 bases). Trimming left V 5 bases short and J 1 base short, with 12 bases between. Germline V gene data show CDR1 as SGHTA and CDR2 as FQGNSA. The CDR3 extends over 14 amino acids. Here the CDR3 DNA reads TGTGCCAGCAGCGCCCGGGGGTATTCCTACGAGCAGTACTTC. It is translated as CASSARGYSYEQYF.

The chain couples TRBV6-5 to TRBJ2-1, with D tentatively TRBD1 (5 bases). The CDR3 sequence is 15 residues long. The germline V gene has CDR1 MNHEY and CDR2 SVGAGI. Between the trimmed V and J ends, which lost 2 bases and 3 bases, there was a span of 11 bases. The chain's CDR3 is CASSYAKGNYNEQFF. The CDR3 nucleotides are TGTGCCAGCAGTTACGCCAAGGGGAACTACAATGAGCAGTTCTTC.

This chain uses TRBV27 with TRBJ2-2, with 10 bases matching TRBD1. CDR1 MNHEY and CDR2 SMNVEV come from the germline V gene (reference sequence). V dropped 4 bases and J dropped 6; count of bases not matched to a gene: 5. The CDR3 has 15 residues. Here the CDR3 DNA reads TGTGCCAGCAGTTCACGACAGGGGGCCTCCGGGGAGCTGTTTTTT. Translating it yields CASSSRQGASGELFF.

J is TRBJ2-5 and V is TRBV14; TRBD2 aligns across 8 bases. Germline lookup yields CDR1 SGHDN and CDR2 FVKESK. The CDR3 is made up of 15 amino acids. With 3 bases clipped from V and 8 bases from J, the junction kept 11 bases outside the gene matches. As DNA, the CDR3 is TGTGCCAGCAGCCACCGAACCGGGGGGGCAAGTACCCAGTACTTC. Its protein is CASSHRTGGASTQYF.

The chain couples TRBV13 to TRBJ1-4, with TRBD1 identical over 7 bases. From germline, CDR1 is PRHDT and CDR2 FYEKMQ (reference sequence). J lost 3 bases, V lost 0 bases, and 7 bases had no gene match. This CDR3 spans 17 amino acids. CDR3 nucleotides: TGTGCCAGCAGCTTAGGGCGATCCGGGACAGCTAATGAAAAACTGTTTTTT. This translates into CASSLGRSGTANEKLFF. The full variable domain, with the rest looked up from reference TRBV13 and TRBJ1-4, is AAGVIQSPRHLIKEKRETATLKCYPIPRHDTVYWYQQGPGQDPQFLISFYEKMQSDKGSIPDRFSAQQFSDYHSELNMSSLELGDSALYFCASSLGRSGTANEKLFFGSGTQLSVL.

The V gene is TRBV29-1, the J gene TRBJ2-7, with 11 positions matching TRBD1. Germline-derived CDR1 and CDR2 are SQVTM and ANQGSEA. The trim removed 0 bases at V and 6 bases at J, leaving 4 bases unmatched. The CDR3 is made up of 14 amino acids. The CDR3 DNA reads TGCAGCGTTGAAGACGGACAGGGGGCAGGCGAGCAGTACTTC. It encodes CSVEDGQGAGEQYF.

The chain is built from TRBV27 and TRBJ2-1; 7 bases match TRBD2. The length of the CDR3 is 14 residues. Germline V CDR1 and CDR2: MNHEY, SMNVEV (reference sequence). After removal of 2 bases from V and 6 bases from J, the junction contained 4 bases not matched to a gene. The CDR3 sequence: CASSLGLGTNEQFF. The CDR3 nucleotides read TGTGCCAGCAGTTTAGGACTAGGTACCAATGAGCAGTTCTTC.

The V and J genes are TRBV5-4 and TRBJ2-7; TRBD2 agrees at 8 bases. CDR3 length equals 15 residues. V shed 3 bases, J shed 5 bases, and the junction held 10 bases outside the gene matches. The germline V gene encodes CDR1 SGHNT and CDR2 YYREEE (reference sequence). As DNA, the CDR3 is TGTGCCAGCAGCTACTCGAGCGGGAGCCCCCACGAGCAGTACTTC. Translating gives CASSYSSGSPHEQYF.

This chain links TRBV6-1 with TRBJ2-7, with TRBD2 as a possible D gene (6 bases). Germline V gene data show CDR1 as MNHNS and CDR2 as SASEGT. This CDR3 is 15 amino acids long. Trimming pared 7 bases from V and 4 bases from J, leaving 20 bases between. CDR3 amino acids: CASNLLGASVYEQYF. In nucleotides, the CDR3 is TGTGCCAGCAATCTCCTCGGGGCTAGCGTTTACGAGCAGTACTTC.

This CDR3 is CASSLELAEEQFF. CDR3 DNA sequence: TGTGCCAGCAGCTTGGAGCTAGCGGAAGAGCAGTTCTTC. The chain recombines TRBV5-4 with TRBJ2-1; TRBD2 agrees at 7 bases. The germline V gene encodes CDR1 SGHNT and CDR2 YYREEE (reference sequence). V trimming: 0 bases; J trimming: 10 bases; junction bases outside the gene matches: 4. This CDR3 region has 13 residues.

The chain combines TRBV21-1 with TRBJ2-1; TRBD1, the table's D call, lacks a check against the DNA. TRBV21-1 is shown as a pseudogene. This CDR3 spans 15 amino acids. CDR3 amino acids: CASSATGQGACEQFF. The DNA for the CDR3 is TGTGCCAGCAGCGCTACGGGACAGGGGGCTTGTGAGCAGTTCTTC.

V and J are TRBV25-1 and TRBJ2-7; 10 bases agree with TRBD1. This CDR3 is 16 amino acids long. Per germline, CDR1 MGHDK and CDR2 SYGVNS. Germline trimming cut 3 bases from V and 4 bases from J; bases unmatched to any gene: 9. In DNA form, the CDR3 reads TGTGCCAGCAGTGACTCCCCTGGACAGGGGGTATACGAGCAGTACTTC. It is translated as CASSDSPGQGVYEQYF.

The chain carries TRBV7-9 and TRBJ1-5; D possibly corresponds to TRBD1 (6 bases). The CDR3 is 16 residues long. The germline CDR1 and CDR2 sequences are SEHNR and FQNEAQ (reference sequence). V lost 6 bases and J 0 bases, leaving 15 bases between the germline ends. Here the CDR3 reads CASRPGTIYSNQPQHF. Here the CDR3 DNA reads TGTGCCAGCAGGCCCGGGACAATCTATAGCAATCAGCCCCAGCATTTT.

With regard to this clone: This sample includes further DNA sequences coding for the same CDR3. The genes are TRBV27 and TRBJ2-7; TRBD1 is a possible D gene (6 bases). Germline CDR1 reads MNHEY; CDR2 reads SMNVEV (reference sequence). The CDR3 runs 14 residues. With 6 bases removed from V and 2 bases from J, the gap between germline ends came to 14 bases. CDR3 DNA sequence: TGTGCCAGCAGCACCGGGACAAGAGCCTACGAGCAGTACTTC. Its protein product is CASSTGTRAYEQYF.

The genes are TRBV7-8 and TRBJ2-1, with D maybe TRBD1 (5 bases). Germline CDR1 and CDR2: SGHVS and FQNEAQ. The CDR3 has 14 amino acids. With 5 bases removed from V and 10 bases from J, the gap between germline ends came to 18 bases. Here the CDR3 reads CASSPSGAVEEQFF. The CDR3 DNA is TGTGCCAGCAGCCCTAGTGGGGCCGTGGAAGAGCAGTTCTTC.

V and J are TRBV27 and TRBJ1-6; TRBD1 matches 7 bases. The CDR3 consists of 15 residues. Germline-derived CDR1 and CDR2 are MNHEY and SMNVEV (reference sequence). V shed 5 bases and J 4 bases; nucleotides not matched to a gene: 5. As DNA, the CDR3 is TGTGCCAGCAGTATCGGGACAGCGTATAATTCACCCCTCCACTTT. This codes for CASSIGTAYNSPLHF.